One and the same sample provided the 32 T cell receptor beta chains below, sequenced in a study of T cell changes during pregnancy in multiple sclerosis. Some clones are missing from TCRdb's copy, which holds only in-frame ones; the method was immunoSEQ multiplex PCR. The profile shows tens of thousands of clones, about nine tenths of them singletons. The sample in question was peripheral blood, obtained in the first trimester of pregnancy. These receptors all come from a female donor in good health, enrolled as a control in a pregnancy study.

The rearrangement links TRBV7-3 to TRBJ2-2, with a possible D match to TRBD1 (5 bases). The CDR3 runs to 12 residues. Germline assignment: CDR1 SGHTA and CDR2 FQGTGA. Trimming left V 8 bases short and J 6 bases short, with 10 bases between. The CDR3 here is CASRLGPGELFF. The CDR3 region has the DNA TGTGCCAGCCGGCTGGGGCCCGGGGAGCTGTTTTTT.

CDR3 coding DNA: TGTGCCATCAGTGCTTACACCGGGGAGCTGTTTTTT. Translating it yields CAISAYTGELFF. J is TRBJ2-2 and V is TRBV10-3; D gene ambiguous. Trimming took off 4 bases at V and 3 bases at J, with 3 bases between the two ends. From germline, CDR1 is ENHRY and CDR2 SYGVKD. The CDR3 loop spans 12 amino acids.

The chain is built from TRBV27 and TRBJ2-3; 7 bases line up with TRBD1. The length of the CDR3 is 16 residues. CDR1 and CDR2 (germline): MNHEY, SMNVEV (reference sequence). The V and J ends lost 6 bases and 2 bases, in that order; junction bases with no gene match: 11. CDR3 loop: CASSHPQGYDTDTQYF. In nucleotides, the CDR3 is TGTGCCAGCAGCCACCCACAGGGGTACGACACAGATACGCAGTATTTT.

CDR3 amino acids: CAIKGADLNTGELFF. CDR3 coding DNA: TGTGCCATCAAGGGGGCCGATTTGAACACCGGGGAGCTGTTTTTT. The chain joins TRBV10-3 to TRBJ2-2; TRBD1 aligns across 7 bases. Germline assignment: CDR1 ENHRY and CDR2 SYGVKD. V dropped 7 bases and J dropped 1; count of bases not matched to a gene: 6. The CDR3 totals 15 residues.

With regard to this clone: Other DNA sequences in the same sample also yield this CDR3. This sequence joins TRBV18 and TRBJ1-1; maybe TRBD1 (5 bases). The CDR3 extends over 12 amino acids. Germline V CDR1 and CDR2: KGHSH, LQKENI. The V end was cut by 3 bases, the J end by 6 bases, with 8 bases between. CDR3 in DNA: TGTGCCAGCTCACCCTTAGGGGCTGAAGCTTTCTTT. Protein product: CASSPLGAEAFF.

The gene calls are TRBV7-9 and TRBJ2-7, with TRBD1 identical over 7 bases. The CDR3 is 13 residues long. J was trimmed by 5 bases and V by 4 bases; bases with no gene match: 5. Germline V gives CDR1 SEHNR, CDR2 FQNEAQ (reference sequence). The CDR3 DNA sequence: TGTGCCAGCAGCTCGAGACAGGGCGACGAGCAGTACTTC. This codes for CASSSRQGDEQYF. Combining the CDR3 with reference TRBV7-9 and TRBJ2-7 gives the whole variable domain DTGVSQNPRHKITKRGQNVTFRCDPISEHNRLYWYRQTLGQGPEFLTYFQNEAQLEKSRLLSDRFSAERPKGSFSTLEIQRTEQGDSAMYLCASSSRQGDEQYFGPGTRLTVT.

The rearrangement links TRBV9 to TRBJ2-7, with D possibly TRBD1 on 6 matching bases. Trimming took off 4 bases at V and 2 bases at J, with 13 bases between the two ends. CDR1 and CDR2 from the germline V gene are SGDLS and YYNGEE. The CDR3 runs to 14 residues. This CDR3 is CASSPRGIAYEQYF. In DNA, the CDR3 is TGTGCCAGCAGCCCAAGGGGGATAGCCTACGAGCAGTACTTC.

The CDR3 DNA reads as TGCGCCAGCAGCCCGGGACTATCACTTAACAATGAGCAGTTCTTC. Protein sequence: CASSPGLSLNNEQFF. This rearrangement joins TRBV5-1 to TRBJ2-1, with TRBD2 matching 7 bases. Germline CDR1 reads SGHRS; CDR2 reads YFSETQ. The CDR3 runs to 15 residues. V shed 4 bases and J 5 bases; nucleotides not matched to a gene: 9.

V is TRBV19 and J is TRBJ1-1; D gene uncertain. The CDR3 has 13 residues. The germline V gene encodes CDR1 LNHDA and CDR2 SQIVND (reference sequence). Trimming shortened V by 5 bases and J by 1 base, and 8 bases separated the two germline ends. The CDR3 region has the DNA TGTGCCAGTAGTCTTGTCTGGAACACTGAAGCTTTCTTT. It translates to CASSLVWNTEAFF.

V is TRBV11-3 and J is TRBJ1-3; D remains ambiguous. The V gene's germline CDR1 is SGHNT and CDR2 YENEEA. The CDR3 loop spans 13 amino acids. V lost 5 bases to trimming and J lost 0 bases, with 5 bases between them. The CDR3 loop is CASSRNSGNTIYF. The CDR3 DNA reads TGTGCCAGCAGCCGTAACTCTGGAAACACCATATATTTT.

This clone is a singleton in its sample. The CDR3 region has the DNA TGTGCCAGCAGCTCTGTGAACACTGAAGCTTTCTTT. It specifies CASSSVNTEAFF. The chain uses TRBV7-9 and TRBJ1-1; D gene ambiguous. V was pared by 4 bases and J by 0 bases, with 3 bases between. The CDR3 extends over 12 amino acids. The V gene's germline CDR1 is SEHNR and CDR2 FQNEAQ (reference sequence).

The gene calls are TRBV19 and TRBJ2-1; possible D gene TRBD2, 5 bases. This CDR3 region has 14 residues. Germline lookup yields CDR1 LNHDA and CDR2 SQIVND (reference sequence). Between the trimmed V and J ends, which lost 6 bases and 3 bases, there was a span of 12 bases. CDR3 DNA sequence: TGTGCCAGTAGCGATCTTGACTACTACAATGAGCAGTTCTTC. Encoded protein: CASSDLDYYNEQFF.

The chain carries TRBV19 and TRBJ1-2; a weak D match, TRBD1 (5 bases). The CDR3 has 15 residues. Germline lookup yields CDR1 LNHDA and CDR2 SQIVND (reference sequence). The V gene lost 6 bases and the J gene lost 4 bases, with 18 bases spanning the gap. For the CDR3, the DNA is TGTGCCAGTAGCTATGGGGGGGGGACGACCTATGGCTACACCTTC. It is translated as CASSYGGGTTYGYTF. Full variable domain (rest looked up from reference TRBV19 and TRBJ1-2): DGGITQSPKYLFRKEGQNVTLSCEQNLNHDAMYWYRQDPGQGLRLIYYSQIVNDFQKGDIAEGYSVSREKKESFPLTVTSAQKNPTAFYLCASSYGGGTTYGYTFGSGTRLTVV.

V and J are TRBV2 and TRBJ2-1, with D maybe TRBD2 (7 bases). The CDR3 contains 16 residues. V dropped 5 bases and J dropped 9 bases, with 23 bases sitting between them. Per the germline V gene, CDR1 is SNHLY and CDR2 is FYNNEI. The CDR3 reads CASSPDVGGQYGEQFF. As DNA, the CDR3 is TGTGCCAGCAGTCCCGATGTGGGGGGGCAGTATGGTGAGCAGTTCTTC.

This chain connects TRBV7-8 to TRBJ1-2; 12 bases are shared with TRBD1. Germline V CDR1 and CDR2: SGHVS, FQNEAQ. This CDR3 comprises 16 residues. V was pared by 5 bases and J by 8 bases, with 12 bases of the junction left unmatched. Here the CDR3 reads CASSPKRGTGGTGYTF. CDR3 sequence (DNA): TGTGCCAGCAGCCCCAAGAGAGGGACAGGGGGCACAGGCTACACCTTC.

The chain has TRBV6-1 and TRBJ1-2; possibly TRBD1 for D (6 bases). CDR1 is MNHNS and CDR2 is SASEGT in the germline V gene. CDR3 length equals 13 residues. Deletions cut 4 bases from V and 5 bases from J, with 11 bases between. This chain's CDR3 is CASSVTGMYGYTF. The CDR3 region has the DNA TGTGCCAGCAGTGTTACAGGGATGTATGGCTACACCTTC.

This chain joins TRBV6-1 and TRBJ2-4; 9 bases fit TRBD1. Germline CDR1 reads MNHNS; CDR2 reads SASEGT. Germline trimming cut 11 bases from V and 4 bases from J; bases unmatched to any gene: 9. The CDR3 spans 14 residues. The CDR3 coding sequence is TGTGCCTGCATCCGGGACAGGGATAAAAACATTCAGTACTTC. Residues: CACIRDRDKNIQYF.

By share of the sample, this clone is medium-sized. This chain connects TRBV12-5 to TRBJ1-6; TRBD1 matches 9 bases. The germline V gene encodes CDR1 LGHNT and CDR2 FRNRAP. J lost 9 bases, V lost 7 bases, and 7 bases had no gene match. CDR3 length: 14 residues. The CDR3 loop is CASATGQGASPLHF. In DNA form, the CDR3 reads TGTGCTAGTGCCACGGGACAGGGAGCTTCACCCCTCCACTTT.

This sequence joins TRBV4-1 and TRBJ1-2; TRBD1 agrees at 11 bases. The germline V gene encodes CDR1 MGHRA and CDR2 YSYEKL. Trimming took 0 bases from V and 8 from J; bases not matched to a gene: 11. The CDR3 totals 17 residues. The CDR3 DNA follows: TGCGCCAGCAGCCAAGATGGGGACAGGGGGATTCGTCGGGGCTACACCTTC. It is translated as CASSQDGDRGIRRGYTF.

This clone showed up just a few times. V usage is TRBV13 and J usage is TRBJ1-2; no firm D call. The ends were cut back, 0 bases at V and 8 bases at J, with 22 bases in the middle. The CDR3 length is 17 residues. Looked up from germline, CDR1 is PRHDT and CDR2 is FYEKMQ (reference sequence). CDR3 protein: CASSLGVGGRLGGGYTF. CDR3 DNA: TGTGCCAGCAGCTTAGGGGTAGGTGGCCGACTCGGCGGGGGCTACACCTTC.

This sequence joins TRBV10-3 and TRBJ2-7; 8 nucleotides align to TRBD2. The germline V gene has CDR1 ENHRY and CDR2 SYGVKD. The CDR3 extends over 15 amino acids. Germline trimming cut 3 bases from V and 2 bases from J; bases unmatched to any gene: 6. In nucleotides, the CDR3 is TGTGCCATCAGTGACCCCGGGAGGGCAACCTACGAGCAGTACTTC. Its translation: CAISDPGRATYEQYF.

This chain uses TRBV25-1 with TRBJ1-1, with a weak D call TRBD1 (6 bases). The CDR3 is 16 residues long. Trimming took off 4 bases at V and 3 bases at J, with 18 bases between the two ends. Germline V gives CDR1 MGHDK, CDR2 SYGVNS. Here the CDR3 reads CASSGWTARTYTEAFF. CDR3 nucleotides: TGTGCCAGCAGTGGATGGACAGCCCGCACCTACACTGAAGCTTTCTTT.

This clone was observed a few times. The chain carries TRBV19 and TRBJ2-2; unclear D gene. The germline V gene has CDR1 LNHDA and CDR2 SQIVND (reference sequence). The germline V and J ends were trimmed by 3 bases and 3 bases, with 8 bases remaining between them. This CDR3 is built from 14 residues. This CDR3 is CASSIGRYTGELFF. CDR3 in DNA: TGTGCCAGTAGTATTGGCAGATACACCGGGGAGCTGTTTTTT.

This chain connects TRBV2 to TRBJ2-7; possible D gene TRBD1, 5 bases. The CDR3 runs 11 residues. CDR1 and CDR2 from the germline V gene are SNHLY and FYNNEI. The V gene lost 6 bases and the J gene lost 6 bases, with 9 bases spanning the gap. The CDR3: CASSRVSEQYF. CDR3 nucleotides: TGTGCCAGCAGCAGGGTTTCCGAGCAGTACTTC.

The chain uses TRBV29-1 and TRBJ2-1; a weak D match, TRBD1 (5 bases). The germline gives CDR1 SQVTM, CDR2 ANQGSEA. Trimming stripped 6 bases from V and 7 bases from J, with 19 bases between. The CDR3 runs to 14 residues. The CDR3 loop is CSVTEAVNRNEQFF. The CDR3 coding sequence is TGCAGCGTCACCGAGGCAGTAAACAGGAATGAGCAGTTCTTC.

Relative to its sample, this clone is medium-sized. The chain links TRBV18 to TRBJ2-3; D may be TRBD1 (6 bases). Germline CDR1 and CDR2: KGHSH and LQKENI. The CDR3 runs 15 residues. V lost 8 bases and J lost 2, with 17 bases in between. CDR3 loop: CASNTRGHYTDTQYF. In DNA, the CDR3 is TGTGCCAGCAACACCAGGGGACATTACACAGATACGCAGTATTTT.

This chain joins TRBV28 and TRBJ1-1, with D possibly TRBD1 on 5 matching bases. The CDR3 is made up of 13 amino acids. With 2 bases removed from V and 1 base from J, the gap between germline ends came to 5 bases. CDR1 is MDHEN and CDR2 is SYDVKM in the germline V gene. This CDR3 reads CASSLGQNTEAFF. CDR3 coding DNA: TGTGCCAGCAGTTTAGGACAGAACACTGAAGCTTTCTTT.

In nucleotides, the CDR3 is TGTGCCACCAGCAGGGACAGGGTAGCCGATGGCTACACCTTC. It encodes CATSRDRVADGYTF. The J gene is TRBJ1-2, the V gene TRBV15, with 8 bases aligning to TRBD1. The ends lost 3 bases at V and 6 bases at J; junction bases unmatched: 6. Germline-derived CDR1 and CDR2 are LNHNV and YYDKDF (reference sequence). There are 14 residues in the CDR3.

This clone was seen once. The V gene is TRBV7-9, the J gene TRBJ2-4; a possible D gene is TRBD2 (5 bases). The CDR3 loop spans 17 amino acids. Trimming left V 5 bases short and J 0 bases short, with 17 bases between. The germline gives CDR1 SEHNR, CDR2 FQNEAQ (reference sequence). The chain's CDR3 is CASSLLTRSKAKNIQYF. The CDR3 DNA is TGTGCCAGCAGCCTGCTTACTAGAAGTAAAGCCAAAAACATTCAGTACTTC. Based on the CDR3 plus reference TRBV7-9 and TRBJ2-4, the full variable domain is DTGVSQNPRHKITKRGQNVTFRCDPISEHNRLYWYRQTLGQGPEFLTYFQNEAQLEKSRLLSDRFSAERPKGSFSTLEIQRTEQGDSAMYLCASSLLTRSKAKNIQYFGAGTRLSVL.

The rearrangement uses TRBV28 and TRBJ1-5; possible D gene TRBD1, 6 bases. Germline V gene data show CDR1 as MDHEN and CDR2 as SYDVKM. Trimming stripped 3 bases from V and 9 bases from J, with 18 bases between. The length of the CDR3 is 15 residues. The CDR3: CASSFHRGGSRPQHF. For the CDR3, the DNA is TGTGCCAGCAGTTTCCACAGAGGGGGTTCCCGGCCCCAGCATTTT.

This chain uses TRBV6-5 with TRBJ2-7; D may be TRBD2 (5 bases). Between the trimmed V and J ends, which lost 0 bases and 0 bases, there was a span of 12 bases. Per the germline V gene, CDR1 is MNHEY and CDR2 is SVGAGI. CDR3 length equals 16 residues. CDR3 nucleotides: TGTGCCAGCAGTTACTCGAAGGGAGCTAGCTCCTACGAGCAGTACTTC. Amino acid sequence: CASSYSKGASSYEQYF.

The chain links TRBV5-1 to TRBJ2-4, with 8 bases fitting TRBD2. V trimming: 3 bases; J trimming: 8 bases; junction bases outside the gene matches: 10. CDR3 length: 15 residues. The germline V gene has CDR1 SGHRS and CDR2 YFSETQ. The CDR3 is CASSYREGLLDIQYF. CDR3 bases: TGCGCCAGCAGCTATCGGGAGGGCCTTCTGGACATTCAGTACTTC.